A single sample gave rise to the 20 T cell receptor beta chains below, sequenced in a study of T-cell memory formation after mild COVID-19. TCRdb passed the 5' RACE reads through MiXCR, listing each CDR3 protein once. The profile shows 350,000 to 450,000 distinct CDR3 sequences, about 19% of them singletons. The sequenced sample was PBMCs or a T cell subset sorted from them (not recorded which). Receptors originate from an adult woman who had mild COVID-19 (a few samples of this study predate the infection). Cell type and time point are not known.

This chain connects TRBV27 to TRBJ1-2; D is unclear. The CDR3 runs to 12 residues. Germline CDR1 reads MNHEY; CDR2 reads SMNVEV (reference sequence). Between the trimmed V and J ends, which lost 8 bases and 2 bases, there was a span of 9 bases. The CDR3 nucleotides read TGTGCCAGCGGGCTCCGGAACTATGGCTACACCTTC. Translated, it gives CASGLRNYGYTF.

CDR3 region: CSARGLDGQFF. The CDR3, as DNA: TGCAGTGCTAGAGGATTGGACGGGCAGTTCTTC. The rearrangement joins TRBV20-1 to TRBJ2-1; unclear D gene. This CDR3 is built from 11 residues. Germline loops: CDR1 DFQATT, CDR2 SNEGSKA (reference sequence). V was shortened by 1 base and J by 12 bases, with 10 bases between the two germline ends.

This clonotype was recorded at least ten times. The rearrangement links TRBV7-2 to TRBJ1-1, with a tentative D call TRBD1 (5 bases). The germline CDR1 and CDR2 sequences are SGHTA and FQGNSA. The V and J ends lost 5 bases and 1 base respectively, with 8 bases between them. The CDR3 sequence is 13 residues long. CDR3 coding DNA: TGTGCCAGCAGCGCGGGACGGAACACTGAAGCTTTCTTT. It is translated as CASSAGRNTEAFF.

The chain recombines TRBV27 with TRBJ2-1, with D tentatively TRBD1 or TRBD2 (5 bases each). The V and J ends lost 11 bases and 2 bases respectively, with 10 bases between them. The CDR3 has 12 amino acids. Germline CDR1 and CDR2: MNHEY and SMNVEV (reference sequence). The CDR3 bases are TGTGCCGCGGGCAGGGCCTACAATGAGCAGTTCTTC. It translates to CAAGRAYNEQFF.

The chain uses TRBV5-5 and TRBJ2-7, with TRBD2 as a possible D gene (5 bases). The germline V gene has CDR1 SGHKS and CDR2 YYEKEE (reference sequence). The length of the CDR3 is 14 residues. The V gene lost 3 bases and the J gene lost 3 bases, with 13 bases spanning the gap. The CDR3 DNA follows: TGTGCCAGCAGCTCACCTACTAGTAGCTACGAGCAGTACTTC. As protein: CASSSPTSSYEQYF.

This clonotype has just a few counts. The rearrangement joins TRBV30 to TRBJ2-1; 8 bases fit TRBD2. The CDR3 extends over 14 amino acids. Trimming cost V 0 bases and J 7 bases; bases outside gene matches: 5. Germline V gene data show CDR1 as GTSNPN and CDR2 as SVGIG (reference sequence). CDR3 nucleotides: TGTGCCTGGAGTGTAGGCGGGGGGATTAATGAGCAGTTCTTC. It encodes CAWSVGGGINEQFF.

The chain couples TRBV5-1 to TRBJ2-5, with D maybe TRBD1 (6 bases). Germline values: CDR1 SGHRS, CDR2 YFSETQ. V lost 4 bases and J 2 bases, leaving 12 bases between the germline ends. This CDR3 has 14 residues. Here the CDR3 reads CASSTSGDQETQYF. The CDR3 nucleotides read TGCGCCAGCAGCACCTCAGGGGATCAAGAGACCCAGTACTTC.

This clonotype was picked up a small number of times. The rearrangement joins TRBV4-2 to TRBJ2-7, with a weak D call TRBD2 (6 bases). V was clipped by 2 bases and J by 2 bases, with 13 bases between them. The germline CDR1 and CDR2 sequences are LGHNA and YNFKEQ. The CDR3 covers 15 residues. In DNA form, the CDR3 reads TGTGCCAGCAGCCAACCCGGGAGCACCACCTACGAGCAGTACTTC. Translated: CASSQPGSTTYEQYF.

This clonotype was detected a few times. The rearrangement links TRBV6-5 to TRBJ1-5; no clear D. Trimming took off 2 bases at V and 0 bases at J, with 5 bases between the two ends. CDR1 and CDR2 (germline): MNHEY, SVGAGI. The CDR3 runs to 14 residues. This CDR3 reads CASSYAFSNQPQHF. CDR3 bases: TGTGCCAGCAGTTACGCGTTTAGCAATCAGCCCCAGCATTTT.

V gene TRBV4-1 combines with J gene TRBJ2-3, with D unresolved. The CDR3 has 15 amino acids. The germline V gene encodes CDR1 MGHRA and CDR2 YSYEKL. V was shortened by 1 base and J by 2 bases, with 10 bases between the two germline ends. The CDR3 protein is CASSQGEQFTDTQYF. As DNA, the CDR3 is TGCGCCAGCAGCCAAGGCGAACAGTTCACAGATACGCAGTATTTT.

This clonotype came up a few times. Germline is not matched at one junction end, which may reflect a read error. The rearrangement joins TRBV24-1 to TRBJ2-1; D is unclear. From germline, CDR1 is KGHDR and CDR2 SFDVKD. The CDR3 totals 13 residues. The CDR3 nucleotides read TGTGCCACTTCGGACCCGTCCTCCAATGAGCAGTTCTTC. Its protein is CATSDPSSNEQFF.

This clonotype has just a few counts. The chain employs TRBV7-2 and TRBJ2-1, with 14 nucleotides matching TRBD2. V shed 5 bases and J 9 bases; nucleotides not matched to a gene: 9. The CDR3 covers 16 residues. CDR1 is SGHTA and CDR2 is FQGNSA in the germline V gene. CDR3 sequence (DNA): TGTGCCAGCAGCCCACGGGCGGGACTAGCGGGAGTTGAGCAGTTCTTC. This translates into CASSPRAGLAGVEQFF.

V gene TRBV5-1 combines with J gene TRBJ1-2; possibly TRBD1 for D (5 bases). The CDR3 is made up of 16 amino acids. Trimming shortened V by 1 base and J by 5 bases, and 18 bases separated the two germline ends. The germline V gene has CDR1 SGHRS and CDR2 YFSETQ. The CDR3 DNA sequence: TGCGCCAGCAGCTTGCAATCATCCCAGGGCTCATATGGCTACACCTTC. Amino acid sequence: CASSLQSSQGSYGYTF.

This clonotype appeared once. The chain employs TRBV29-1 and TRBJ2-3, with D possibly matching TRBD2 (5 bases). Germline V gene lookup returns CDR1 SQVTM and CDR2 ANQGSEA. The CDR3 consists of 15 residues. The V end lost 0 bases, the J end lost 7 bases, and 17 bases lay between the germline ends. The CDR3 coding sequence is TGCAGCGTTGAAGATGGCGGGTCGGGGTCTAATACGCAGTATTTT. Translated: CSVEDGGSGSNTQYF.

The CDR3 loop is CASSLGASGRASLDEQYF. In DNA, the CDR3 is TGTGCCAGCAGTTTAGGAGCAAGCGGAAGGGCCTCATTGGACGAGCAGTACTTC. The V and J genes are TRBV12-3 or TRBV12-4 and TRBJ2-7, with a tentative D call TRBD2 (5 bases). V lost 1 base to trimming and J lost 5 bases, with 24 bases between them. The CDR3 has 18 residues.

The chain joins TRBV6-6 to TRBJ1-1; D is ambiguous. The CDR3 contains 20 residues. Trimming left V 0 bases short and J 0 bases short, with 23 bases between. Germline V CDR1 and CDR2: MNHNY, SVGAGI (reference sequence). The CDR3 DNA sequence: TGTGCCAGCAGTTACTCCCTTGCCGCCTCTTCACTCTTGTTGAACACTGAAGCTTTCTTT. Translated, it gives CASSYSLAASSLLLNTEAFF.

The chain couples TRBV29-1 to TRBJ2-5; D might be TRBD1 or TRBD2, each matching 5 bases. With 1 base removed from V and 3 bases from J, the gap between germline ends came to 12 bases. The CDR3 runs 14 residues. Germline CDR1 and CDR2: SQVTM and ANQGSEA. The CDR3 sequence is CSVEAGTTKETQYF. The DNA of the CDR3 is TGCAGCGTTGAAGCCGGGACCACGAAAGAGACCCAGTACTTC.

This clonotype was picked up many times. The chain has TRBV5-1 and TRBJ2-5, with a tentative D call TRBD1 (6 bases). The length of the CDR3 is 16 residues. V was cut by 0 bases and J by 2 bases, with 14 bases left in between. The germline gives CDR1 SGHRS, CDR2 YFSETQ. The chain's CDR3 is CASSLGGLAQQETQYF. CDR3 nucleotide sequence: TGCGCCAGCAGCTTGGGGGGGCTTGCCCAACAAGAGACCCAGTACTTC.

This clonotype turned up a few times. The chain links TRBV30 to TRBJ1-5; tentative D call: TRBD1 (6 bases). V was trimmed by 3 bases and J by 7 bases, leaving 10 bases between them. This CDR3 is built from 12 residues. Germline CDR1 reads GTSNPN; CDR2 reads SVGIG (reference sequence). The CDR3, as DNA: TGTGCCTGGAGCAGGGGCGGGCAGCCCCAGCATTTT. Residues: CAWSRGGQPQHF.

This chain joins TRBV7-9 and TRBJ2-3, with 9 bases fitting TRBD1. CDR3 length: 14 amino acids. CDR1 and CDR2 (germline): SEHNR, FQNEAQ (reference sequence). The V segment lost 4 bases and the J segment 4 bases; nucleotides outside the gene matches: 3. The CDR3 here is CASSWRDRADTQYF. CDR3 DNA: TGTGCCAGCAGCTGGAGGGACAGGGCAGATACGCAGTATTTT.